Each of the 25 T cell receptor beta chains below was sequenced from the same sample in a study of blood T cells in healthy people across ages. Using a J-beta primer mix together with a sample-barcoded 5' primer, a second PCR was run for about 7 to 12 cycles. Via MiXCR, TCRdb re-called the 5' RACE reads, giving one row per CDR3 protein. The sample lists 450,000 to 600,000 distinct CDR3 sequences; around 27% were seen once. The same data also went into a second study, on T cells of mothers and their children.

Sequencing used blood. The receptor source for this set is a boy aged 2 to 10 in good health.

The chain recombines TRBV20-1 with TRBJ2-3; TRBD2 is a possible D gene (5 bases). CDR1 is DFQATT, CDR2 SNEGSKA, per germline (reference sequence). Trimming shortened V by 2 bases and J by 2 bases, and 11 bases separated the two germline ends. The CDR3 is 14 residues long. The CDR3 nucleotides are TGCAGTGCTAGAATTCCGGGGATCACAGATACGCAGTATTTT. Its translation is CSARIPGITDTQYF.

This clonotype showed up just a few times. As the CDR3 is not closed by the conserved phenylalanine or tryptophan, this likely results from a read error. The rearrangement uses TRBV5-5 and TRBJ2-1; 9 bases line up with TRBD2. This CDR3 region has 15 residues. CDR1 and CDR2 from the germline V gene are SGHKS and YYEKEE (reference sequence). The V gene end was trimmed by 2 bases and the J gene end by 4 bases; junction bases not matched to a gene: 4. CDR3 region: CASSFASGIYNEQFS. The DNA of the CDR3 is TGTGCCAGCAGCTTTGCTAGCGGGATTTACAATGAGCAGTTCTCC.

The sample holds a few counts of this clonotype. The V and J genes are TRBV9 and TRBJ1-1; TRBD1 matches at 7 bases. Germline loops: CDR1 SGDLS, CDR2 YYNGEE. The CDR3 consists of 14 residues. Trimming at V came to 6 bases and at J to 2 bases, leaving 7 bases not matched to a gene. The CDR3 spells CASTETGTNTEAFF. In nucleotides, the CDR3 is TGTGCCAGCACTGAGACAGGGACAAACACTGAAGCTTTCTTT. The variable domain in full, with the rest retrieved from reference TRBV9 and TRBJ1-1, is DSGVTQTPKHLITATGQRVTLRCSPRSGDLSVYWYQQSLDQGLQFLIQYYNGEERAKGNILERFSAQQFPDLHSELNLSSLELGDSALYFCASTETGTNTEAFFGQGTRLTVV.

V is TRBV29-1 and J is TRBJ2-1; 10 bases agree with TRBD2. CDR3 length equals 14 residues. Per the germline V gene, CDR1 is SQVTM and CDR2 is ANQGSEA. Trimming removed 6 bases from V and 2 bases from J; junction bases left unmatched: 4. The CDR3 sequence: CSVGTSVPYNEQFF. In nucleotides, the CDR3 is TGCAGCGTGGGGACTAGCGTACCCTACAATGAGCAGTTCTTC.

The chain is built from TRBV12-3 or TRBV12-4 and TRBJ2-5; TRBD2 matches at 8 bases. V shed 3 bases, J shed 3 bases, and the junction held 6 bases outside the gene matches. The CDR3 is made up of 15 amino acids. The CDR3, as DNA: TGTGCCAGCAGTTTTAGAAGCGGGGGTGAAGAGACCCAGTACTTC. It is translated as CASSFRSGGEETQYF.

V gene TRBV7-6 combines with J gene TRBJ1-2; D gene uncertain. CDR1 and CDR2 (germline): SGHVS, FNYEAQ. V was pared by 1 base and J by 1 base, with 13 bases between. CDR3 length: 16 amino acids. The CDR3: CASSLEAVPNNYGYTF. DNA of the CDR3: TGTGCCAGCAGCTTAGAGGCGGTCCCAAATAACTATGGCTACACCTTC.

The V and J genes are TRBV14 and TRBJ2-4, with D possibly matching TRBD1 (7 bases). Germline loops: CDR1 SGHDN, CDR2 FVKESK. Trimming left V 5 bases short and J 6 bases short, with 17 bases between. This CDR3 comprises 15 residues. The CDR3 DNA sequence: TGTGCCAGCAGCTCTACCCGACAGGGAGGAAACATTCAGTACTTC. Its protein is CASSSTRQGGNIQYF.

V gene TRBV20-1 combines with J gene TRBJ2-3; TRBD1 might be the D (5 bases). This CDR3 has 15 residues. V lost 5 bases and J 2 bases, leaving 17 bases between the germline ends. The germline V gene has CDR1 DFQATT and CDR2 SNEGSKA (reference sequence). The DNA for the CDR3 is TGCAGTGCTTTTTTACGACAGCAGTACACAGATACGCAGTATTTT. Translating gives CSAFLRQQYTDTQYF.

This chain links TRBV20-1 with TRBJ1-4; TRBD1 is a possible D gene (5 bases). The V gene's germline CDR1 is DFQATT and CDR2 SNEGSKA (reference sequence). Between the trimmed V and J ends, which lost 3 bases and 8 bases, there was a span of 10 bases. CDR3 size: 12 residues. This CDR3 is CSARSAGEKLFF. As DNA, the CDR3 is TGCAGTGCTAGGTCGGCAGGGGAAAAACTGTTTTTT.

The CDR3 loop is CASSQAPSGGRSSYEQYF. The CDR3 DNA is TGTGCCAGCAGCCAAGCACCTAGCGGGGGTCGAAGCTCCTACGAGCAGTACTTC. J is TRBJ2-7 and V is TRBV3-1; 10 nucleotides match TRBD2. V lost 1 base to trimming and J lost 0 bases; unmatched junction nucleotides: 9. Germline CDR1 LGHDT, CDR2 YNNKEL (reference sequence). The CDR3 is 18 residues long.

This clonotype was counted a few times. The rearrangement joins TRBV5-4 to TRBJ1-4, with unresolved D. Trimming shortened V by 0 bases and J by 3 bases, and 9 bases separated the two germline ends. The germline gives CDR1 SGHNT, CDR2 YYREEE (reference sequence). This CDR3 contains 15 residues. DNA of the CDR3: TGTGCCAGCAGCTTGGCCGGGGATGCTAATGAAAAACTGTTTTTT. It translates to CASSLAGDANEKLFF.

The chain recombines TRBV3-1 with TRBJ2-7, with 10 bases identical to TRBD2. From germline, CDR1 is LGHDT and CDR2 YNNKEL (reference sequence). The CDR3 length is 16 residues. The V and J ends lost 4 bases and 0 bases, in that order; junction bases with no gene match: 6. This chain's CDR3 is CASSLSAGGPSYEQYF. The CDR3 DNA follows: TGTGCCAGCAGCCTATCAGCGGGGGGGCCCTCCTACGAGCAGTACTTC.

The V and J genes are TRBV6-5 and TRBJ2-7, with TRBD1 matching over 10 bases. The CDR3 length is 15 residues. The V gene end was trimmed by 5 bases and the J gene end by 0 bases; junction bases not matched to a gene: 4. Germline loops: CDR1 MNHEY, CDR2 SVGAGI. The CDR3 sequence: CASSKGQGSSYEQYF. DNA of the CDR3: TGTGCCAGCAGTAAGGGACAGGGGAGCTCCTACGAGCAGTACTTC.

This clonotype has only a few counts. V is TRBV7-2 and J is TRBJ1-5; 7 nucleotides agree with TRBD1. V trimming: 1 base; J trimming: 7 bases; junction bases outside the gene matches: 4. CDR1 and CDR2 (germline): SGHTA, FQGNSA. The CDR3 sequence is 14 residues long. CDR3 DNA sequence: TGTGCCAGCAGCTTAGGACAGGGTTGGCAGCCCCAGCATTTT. Translated: CASSLGQGWQPQHF. Complete variable domain (other parts from reference TRBV7-2 and TRBJ1-5): GAGVSQSPSNKVTEKGKDVELRCDPISGHTALYWYRQSLGQGLEFLIYFQGNSAPDKSGLPSDRFSAERTGGSVSTLTIQRTQQEDSAVYLCASSLGQGWQPQHFGDGTRLSIL.

In this sample, this clonotype turned up a few times. The J gene is TRBJ2-7, the V gene TRBV7-9, with 7 bases lining up with TRBD2. Per the germline V gene, CDR1 is SEHNR and CDR2 is FQNEAQ (reference sequence). The CDR3 extends over 15 amino acids. Trimming at V came to 5 bases and at J to 0 bases, leaving 7 bases not matched to a gene. The CDR3 sequence: CASSRAGDASYEQYF. The CDR3 bases are TGTGCCAGCAGCCGGGCGGGGGACGCCTCCTACGAGCAGTACTTC.

In this sample, this clonotype turned up many times. V gene TRBV7-2 combines with J gene TRBJ2-5; D might be TRBD2 (5 bases). Germline V gives CDR1 SGHTA, CDR2 FQGNSA. Between the trimmed V and J ends, which lost 8 bases and 5 bases, there was a span of 12 bases. This CDR3 contains 12 residues. The CDR3 coding sequence is TGTGCCAGCCAAAAACTAGAGGAGACCCAGTACTTC. This encodes CASQKLEETQYF.

The V gene is TRBV3-1, the J gene TRBJ1-2; no reliable D call. The length of the CDR3 is 13 residues. Germline V gene lookup returns CDR1 LGHDT and CDR2 YNNKEL (reference sequence). V dropped 1 base and J dropped 4 bases, with 7 bases sitting between them. The CDR3 region is CASSQVATYGYTF. CDR3 bases: TGTGCCAGCAGCCAAGTAGCCACCTATGGCTACACCTTC.

This chain joins TRBV12-5 and TRBJ2-3; D is perhaps TRBD2 (5 bases). Per germline, CDR1 LGHNT and CDR2 FRNRAP. The CDR3 extends over 15 amino acids. Trimming removed 6 bases at V and 2 bases at J, with 15 bases between. The CDR3 DNA reads TGTGCTAGTGGGGACTCCGAATATGACACAGATACGCAGTATTTT. It encodes CASGDSEYDTDTQYF.

This clonotype was seen a few times. The chain couples TRBV12-3 or TRBV12-4 to TRBJ1-5; D might be TRBD1 (5 bases). Trimming took 3 bases from V and 2 from J, leaving 11 bases between them. This CDR3 contains 15 residues. The CDR3 reads CASSLGQNGNQPQHF. In DNA, the CDR3 is TGTGCCAGCAGTTTGGGGCAGAATGGCAATCAGCCCCAGCATTTT.

The chain recombines TRBV12-3 or TRBV12-4 with TRBJ2-5; TRBD2 is a possible D gene (6 bases). The J call may be incorrect, as the DNA end agrees better with TRBJ2-7. The CDR3 runs 14 residues. CDR3 DNA sequence: TGTGCCAGCAGTTTCAGACTAGGAGTCTACGAGCAGTACTTC. Residues: CASSFRLGVYEQYF.

The chain couples TRBV3-1 to TRBJ1-5, with D hard to call. V was shortened by 4 bases and J by 2 bases, with 9 bases between the two germline ends. Germline lookup yields CDR1 LGHDT and CDR2 YNNKEL (reference sequence). This CDR3 region has 14 residues. CDR3 loop: CASSRGWGNQPQHF. The CDR3 DNA reads as TGTGCCAGCAGCCGAGGATGGGGCAATCAGCCCCAGCATTTT.

This clonotype showed up just once. The V gene is TRBV20-1, the J gene TRBJ1-1, with 7 bases aligning to TRBD1. This CDR3 comprises 13 residues. Per germline, CDR1 DFQATT and CDR2 SNEGSKA (reference sequence). CDR3 loop: CRARQGGDTEAFF. The CDR3 nucleotides are TGCAGAGCCAGACAGGGAGGAGACACTGAAGCTTTCTTT.

The chain carries TRBV7-3 and TRBJ2-1, with TRBD2 matching over 7 bases. The last part of the DNA fits TRBJ2-7 better; the J call may be wrong. Germline V CDR1 and CDR2: SGHTA, FQGTGA. The CDR3 sequence is 14 residues long. Here the CDR3 DNA reads TGTGCCAGCAGCTCCGAGGTGACTAGCAATGAGCAGTACTTC. It encodes CASSSEVTSNEQYF.

Details on this clonotype: Mismatch with germline at one junction end may stem from a read error. The V call is TRBV7-9, the J call TRBJ2-7; D may be TRBD1 (5 bases). CDR1 is SEHNR, CDR2 FQNEAQ, per germline (reference sequence). The CDR3 runs to 15 residues. The CDR3: CASSLEGQRSYEQYF. The CDR3 coding sequence is TGTGCCAGTAGCTTAGAAGGACAAAGGTCCTACGAGCAGTACTTC.

The chain is built from TRBV19 and TRBJ1-1; no clear D gene. The CDR3 consists of 14 residues. From germline, CDR1 is LNHDA and CDR2 SQIVND (reference sequence). V shed 2 bases and J shed 0 bases, with 7 bases lying between them. CDR3 sequence (DNA): TGTGCCAGTAGTATACTTGGGGTGAACACTGAAGCTTTCTTT. It specifies CASSILGVNTEAFF.